A single sample gave rise to the 5 T cell receptor beta chains below, sequenced in a study of siplizumab effects on memory and regulatory T cells. Generated by immunoSEQ multiplex PCR, the TCRdb table keeps only in-frame clones and is missing some. The sample includes some 97,000 clones, 85% to 95% of them seen just once. Sequenced material: non-Treg CD4+ T cells sorted from blood. Receptors originate from a human donor in good health.

J is TRBJ2-5 and V is TRBV19; D is uncertain. CDR3 length: 12 residues. V gave up 7 bases and J gave up 4 bases, with 10 bases separating them. Looked up from germline, CDR1 is LNHDA and CDR2 is SQIVND (reference sequence). DNA for the CDR3: TGTGCCAGTACCGGCTATAGAGAGACCCAGTACTTC. Its translation: CASTGYRETQYF.

The chain joins TRBV19 to TRBJ2-1; 10 bases align to TRBD2. V shed 7 bases, J shed 9 bases, and the junction held 12 bases outside the gene matches. The CDR3 extends over 15 amino acids. CDR1 is LNHDA, CDR2 SQIVND, per germline (reference sequence). CDR3 sequence reads: CASTPVASGSPEQFF. DNA for the CDR3: TGTGCCAGTACCCCCGTGGCTAGCGGGAGTCCTGAGCAGTTCTTC.

A note on this clone: At one end, the junction sequence differs from germline, possibly due to a read error. The genes are TRBV7-7 and TRBJ2-5, with TRBD2 matching 14 bases. Germline V gene sequence: CDR1 SSHAT, CDR2 FNYEAQ (reference sequence). The CDR3 totals 15 residues. The CDR3 DNA is TGTGCTAGCAGCCGGACTAGCGGGAGGCAAGAGACCCAGTACTTC. Translation gives CASSRTSGRQETQYF.

This clone was counted a single time. The genes are TRBV6-1 and TRBJ2-7; D not resolved. The CDR3 has 12 amino acids. Germline loops: CDR1 MNHNS, CDR2 SASEGT. V was trimmed by 5 bases and J by 7 bases, leaving 12 bases between them. CDR3 sequence reads: CASSQTPAEQYF. Written as DNA, the CDR3 is TGTGCCAGCAGTCAAACCCCGGCAGAGCAGTACTTC.

Regarding this clone: Other nucleotide sequences in the sample specify the same CDR3. The rearrangement joins TRBV19 to TRBJ2-7; 8 positions agree with TRBD2. This CDR3 has 13 amino acids. Unmatched junction bases numbered 4, after V lost 5 bases and J lost 4 bases. Germline V gene sequence: CDR1 LNHDA, CDR2 SQIVND (reference sequence). The CDR3 sequence: CASSSGGRYEQYF. In DNA form, the CDR3 reads TGTGCCAGTAGTTCGGGAGGGCGGTACGAGCAGTACTTC.